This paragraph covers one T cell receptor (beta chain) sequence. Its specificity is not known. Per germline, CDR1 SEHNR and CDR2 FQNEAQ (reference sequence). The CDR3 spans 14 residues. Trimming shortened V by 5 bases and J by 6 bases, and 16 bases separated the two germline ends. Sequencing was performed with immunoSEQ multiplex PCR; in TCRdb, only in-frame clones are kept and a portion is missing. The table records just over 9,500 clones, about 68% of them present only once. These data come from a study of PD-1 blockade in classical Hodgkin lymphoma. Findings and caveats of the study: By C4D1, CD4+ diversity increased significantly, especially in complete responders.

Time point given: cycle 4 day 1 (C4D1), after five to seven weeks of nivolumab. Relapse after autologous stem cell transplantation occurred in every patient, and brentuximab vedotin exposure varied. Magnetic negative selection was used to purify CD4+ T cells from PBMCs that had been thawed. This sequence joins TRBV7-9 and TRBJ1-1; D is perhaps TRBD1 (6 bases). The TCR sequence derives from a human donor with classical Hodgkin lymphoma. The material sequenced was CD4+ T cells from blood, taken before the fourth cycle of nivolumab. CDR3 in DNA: TGTGCCAGCAGCCCAAAGGGGGGAAGGGCTGAAGCTTTCTTT. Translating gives CASSPKGGRAEAFF. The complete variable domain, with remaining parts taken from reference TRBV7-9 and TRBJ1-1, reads DTGVSQNPRHKITKRGQNVTFRCDPISEHNRLYWYRQTLGQGPEFLTYFQNEAQLEKSRLLSDRFSAERPKGSFSTLEIQRTEQGDSAMYLCASSPKGGRAEAFFGQGTRLTVV.